One sample yielded the 29 T cell receptor beta chains listed below, sequenced in a study of shared clonotypes between healthy human individuals. Using immunoSEQ multiplex PCR, the repertoire was profiled, and TCRdb retains in-frame clones only, with some absent. The table shows around 700,000 clones, with approximately 79% occurring only once. The sample was memory CD4+ T cells sorted from blood. Subset noted: CD45RA-negative fraction. These receptors originate from a woman aged 25 to 39 in good health.

This clone was seen a handful of times. V is TRBV25-1 and J is TRBJ1-1, with D tentatively TRBD1 (5 bases). CDR3 length equals 14 residues. In germline, CDR1 is MGHDK, CDR2 SYGVNS. V lost 1 base to trimming and J lost 6 bases, with 12 bases between them. CDR3: CASSESRGLSEAFF. CDR3 DNA sequence: TGTGCCAGCAGTGAATCGAGGGGTTTGTCTGAAGCTTTCTTT.

Notes on this clone: This sample includes further DNA sequences coding for the same CDR3. The V call is TRBV7-3, the J call TRBJ1-1; TRBD1 might be the D (5 bases). CDR3 length: 13 residues. The V end was cut by 5 bases, the J end by 3 bases, with 10 bases between. Germline loops: CDR1 SGHTA, CDR2 FQGTGA. The CDR3 DNA reads as TGTGCCAGCAGCCGACAGAGAGACACTGAAGCTTTCTTT. Its translation: CASSRQRDTEAFF.

The V and J genes are TRBV5-1 and TRBJ1-4, with 7 bases fitting TRBD1. V was pared by 3 bases and J by 10 bases, with 9 bases of the junction left unmatched. The CDR3 is 14 residues long. Per germline, CDR1 SGHRS and CDR2 YFSETQ. CDR3 sequence (DNA): TGCGCCAGCAGCTCCGGGACAGAGCAAGGAAAACTGTTTTTT. Protein: CASSSGTEQGKLFF.

The chain has TRBV5-4 and TRBJ2-1; 10 bases fit TRBD2. The CDR3 spans 18 residues. The V and J ends lost 4 bases and 0 bases, in that order; junction bases with no gene match: 10. Germline CDR1 SGHNT, CDR2 YYREEE (reference sequence). CDR3 in DNA: TGTGCCAGCAGCGCTCCAGGACTAGCGGCGATCTCCTACAATGAGCAGTTCTTC. It encodes CASSAPGLAAISYNEQFF.

The chain couples TRBV4-1 to TRBJ2-7, with a tentative D call TRBD1 (5 bases). V was cut by 2 bases and J by 2 bases, with 13 bases left in between. CDR1 MGHRA and CDR2 YSYEKL come from the germline V gene. This CDR3 is built from 15 residues. The chain's CDR3 is CASSQLFGQAYEQYF. The CDR3 coding sequence is TGCGCCAGCAGCCAACTTTTCGGACAAGCCTACGAGCAGTACTTC.

This sequence joins TRBV5-1 and TRBJ2-2; D gene uncertain. Germline V gene data show CDR1 as SGHRS and CDR2 as YFSETQ. V shed 3 bases and J shed 5 bases, with 14 bases lying between them. The CDR3 covers 15 residues. The CDR3 DNA reads as TGCGCCAGCAGCTCTAAAACGACTGATACCGGGGAGCTGTTTTTT. This encodes CASSSKTTDTGELFF.

Only a few counts were recorded for this clone. The chain joins TRBV29-1 to TRBJ1-1, with 7 bases aligning to TRBD1. J lost 11 bases, V lost 7 bases, and 10 bases had no gene match. Germline CDR1 is SQVTM and CDR2 is ANQGSEA. CDR3 length: 11 amino acids. The CDR3 DNA is TGCAGCGCAGGTGGAGAGGGGGCGGCTTTCTTT. Translating gives CSAGGEGAAFF.

This clone was seen a handful of times. The chain is built from TRBV5-1 and TRBJ2-3; 9 bases map to TRBD2. After removal of 0 bases from V and 4 bases from J, the junction contained 6 bases not matched to a gene. The CDR3 is 16 amino acids. Germline V gene lookup returns CDR1 SGHRS and CDR2 YFSETQ. CDR3 DNA sequence: TGCGCCAGCAGCTTGGCGGTAGCGGGAGCGGCAGATACGCAGTATTTT. This codes for CASSLAVAGAADTQYF. Using reference TRBV5-1 and TRBJ2-3 for the parts outside the CDR3, the full variable domain is KAGVTQTPRYLIKTRGQQVTLSCSPISGHRSVSWYQQTPGQGLQFLFEYFSETQRNKGNFPGRFSGRQFSNSRSEMNVSTLELGDSALYLCASSLAVAGAADTQYFGPGTRLTVL.

As to this clone: In the same sample, other DNA sequences code for this CDR3. The V call is TRBV2, the J call TRBJ2-7, with TRBD2 identical over 8 bases. Germline-derived CDR1 and CDR2 are SNHLY and FYNNEI. The CDR3 contains 12 residues. V was pared by 4 bases and J by 5 bases, with 1 base of the junction left unmatched. CDR3 DNA sequence: TGTGCCAGCAGTGGGACTAGCCACGAGCAGTACTTC. Encoded protein: CASSGTSHEQYF.

The count of this clone is one. The chain couples TRBV5-4 to TRBJ2-3; 7 positions match TRBD2. V lost 0 bases to trimming and J lost 1 base; unmatched junction nucleotides: 5. CDR1 and CDR2 from the germline V gene are SGHNT and YYREEE (reference sequence). There are 16 residues in the CDR3. CDR3 in DNA: TGTGCCAGCAGCTTGGTGGCGGGAGTCCGCACAGATACGCAGTATTTT. Its protein product is CASSLVAGVRTDTQYF.

V is TRBV15 and J is TRBJ2-7, with D perhaps given as TRBD1 or TRBD2 (5 bases each). Germline lookup yields CDR1 LNHNV and CDR2 YYDKDF (reference sequence). V dropped 0 bases and J dropped 11 bases, with 14 bases sitting between them. CDR3 length: 13 amino acids. CDR3 sequence reads: CATSRETGAAKYF. The CDR3, as DNA: TGTGCCACCAGCAGAGAGACCGGGGCCGCGAAGTACTTC.

The V gene is TRBV7-2, the J gene TRBJ2-7; D is possibly TRBD2 (6 bases). The CDR3 is 15 amino acids. The V and J ends lost 1 base and 5 bases respectively, with 15 bases between them. Germline assignment: CDR1 SGHTA and CDR2 FQGNSA. The DNA of the CDR3 is TGTGCCAGCAGCTTAGGCGGGACTCTCAGAGACGAGCAGTACTTC. Amino acid sequence: CASSLGGTLRDEQYF.

The chain uses TRBV19 and TRBJ2-7, with D perhaps given as TRBD1 or TRBD2 (5 bases each). The germline CDR1 and CDR2 sequences are LNHDA and SQIVND (reference sequence). The V gene lost 5 bases and the J gene lost 3 bases, with 11 bases spanning the gap. This CDR3 has 13 residues. The CDR3 nucleotides read TGTGCCAGTAGTGGGGACCTTTTCTACGAGCAGTACTTC. It yields the protein CASSGDLFYEQYF.

The gene calls are TRBV28 and TRBJ2-4; no definite D call. V dropped 4 bases and J dropped 7 bases, with 17 bases sitting between them. CDR3 length: 15 residues. Germline V gene sequence: CDR1 MDHEN, CDR2 SYDVKM. CDR3 protein: CASSSIGLLTNIQYF. DNA of the CDR3: TGTGCCAGCAGTTCGATTGGCCTACTGACGAACATTCAGTACTTC.

The V call is TRBV7-8, the J call TRBJ2-3; 7 bases fit TRBD2. Trimming took 4 bases from V and 3 from J; bases not matched to a gene: 13. CDR1 and CDR2 (germline): SGHVS, FQNEAQ. The CDR3 length is 17 residues. CDR3 sequence reads: CASSSEARGRITDTQYF. The CDR3 coding sequence is TGTGCCAGCAGCTCTGAAGCGCGCGGGAGAATAACAGATACGCAGTATTTT. The whole variable domain, filled in from reference TRBV7-8 and TRBJ2-3, reads GAGVSQSPRYKVAKRGQDVALRCDPISGHVSLFWYQQALGQGPEFLTYFQNEAQLDKSGLPSDRFFAERPEGSVSTLKIQRTQQEDSAVYLCASSSEARGRITDTQYFGPGTRLTVL.

A note on this clone: In the same sample, other DNA sequences code for this CDR3. The V call is TRBV9, the J call TRBJ2-3; no definite D call. Trimming left V 2 bases short and J 6 bases short, with 7 bases between. Germline lookup yields CDR1 SGDLS and CDR2 YYNGEE. This CDR3 contains 12 residues. For the CDR3, the DNA is TGTGCCAGCAGCGTCGGTGGGGATACGCAGTATTTT. This sequence encodes CASSVGGDTQYF.

The chain employs TRBV5-1 and TRBJ2-1; unclear D gene. CDR3 length equals 14 residues. V gave up 0 bases and J gave up 4 bases, with 8 bases separating them. Germline loops: CDR1 SGHRS, CDR2 YFSETQ. Here the CDR3 DNA reads TGCGCCAGCAGCTTGGGTCAGGTATACAATGAGCAGTTCTTC. Amino acids: CASSLGQVYNEQFF.

The chain employs TRBV10-3 and TRBJ1-2; tentatively, D is TRBD1 (6 bases). There are 14 residues in the CDR3. V gave up 2 bases and J gave up 7 bases, with 14 bases separating them. CDR1 is ENHRY and CDR2 is SYGVKD in the germline V gene. CDR3 in DNA: TGTGCCATCAGTGAGACTGGGGGCGAGACTGGCTACACCTTC. Translation: CAISETGGETGYTF.

This sequence joins TRBV28 and TRBJ2-7; 8 bases fit TRBD1. The germline gives CDR1 MDHEN, CDR2 SYDVKM. The V gene end was trimmed by 7 bases and the J gene end by 6 bases; junction bases not matched to a gene: 11. CDR3 length: 14 residues. CDR3 amino acids: CASIDTGRGREQYF. CDR3 DNA sequence: TGTGCCAGCATAGATACCGGCAGGGGGCGCGAGCAGTACTTC.

This chain joins TRBV11-2 and TRBJ2-2; possibly TRBD2 for D (5 bases). Between the trimmed V and J ends, which lost 5 bases and 0 bases, there was a span of 16 bases. Germline V CDR1 and CDR2: SGHAT, FQNNGV. CDR3 size: 17 residues. DNA of the CDR3: TGTGCCAGCAGCCCGCGCTTGAGGGATACGAACACCGGGGAGCTGTTTTTT. Translated, it gives CASSPRLRDTNTGELFF.

Turning to this clone: Other DNA sequences in the same sample also yield this CDR3. The V and J genes are TRBV5-1 and TRBJ2-5, with 8 bases aligning to TRBD2. CDR3 length equals 14 residues. CDR1 SGHRS and CDR2 YFSETQ come from the germline V gene. V dropped 0 bases and J dropped 5; count of bases not matched to a gene: 3. DNA for the CDR3: TGCGCCAGCAGCTTGGGAGGCGGGAGGGAGACCCAGTACTTC. It encodes CASSLGGGRETQYF.

CDR3 coding DNA: TGTGCCAGCAGCACGACAGCAGGGAACGAGCAGTACTTC. Encoded protein: CASSTTAGNEQYF. V is TRBV7-6 and J is TRBJ2-7, with a weak D call TRBD1 (5 bases). The CDR3 has 13 residues. The germline CDR1 and CDR2 sequences are SGHVS and FNYEAQ. Trimming took 5 bases from V and 5 from J, leaving 13 bases between them.

This clone has just a few counts. This chain links TRBV5-5 with TRBJ2-3, with TRBD2 matching 8 bases. The junction had 7 bases not matched to a gene; V was cut back by 4 bases and J by 9 bases. Germline V lookup: CDR1 SGHKS, CDR2 YYEKEE (reference sequence). This CDR3 has 13 residues. In DNA, the CDR3 is TGTGCCAGCAGCATAGACCGGGAGGGCACGCAGTATTTT. This encodes CASSIDREGTQYF.

This clone was recorded once. V is TRBV28 and J is TRBJ2-7; maybe TRBD1 (6 bases). Germline V gene data show CDR1 as MDHEN and CDR2 as SYDVKM. The CDR3 has 12 residues. V dropped 6 bases and J dropped 7 bases, with 13 bases sitting between them. The CDR3 sequence is CASRTGVREQYF. The DNA for the CDR3 is TGTGCCAGCAGGACAGGAGTACGTGAGCAGTACTTC.

Worth noting for this clone: The junction departs from the called germline gene at one end, perhaps through a read error. This chain connects TRBV7-2 to TRBJ2-7; TRBD2 aligns across 12 bases. CDR3 length equals 13 residues. Germline V gene data show CDR1 as SGHTA and CDR2 as FQGNSA. The CDR3 nucleotides read TGTGCCAGCAGCCAGACTAGCGGGAGCCCCAGGGCTTTC. It codes for CASSQTSGSPRAF.

The chain carries TRBV18 and TRBJ1-1; tentative D call: TRBD1 (6 bases). This CDR3 has 14 amino acids. CDR1 and CDR2 (germline): KGHSH, LQKENI. The germline V and J ends were trimmed by 2 bases and 1 base, with 8 bases remaining between them. The CDR3 loop is CASSPEGGNTEAFF. DNA of the CDR3: TGTGCCAGCTCACCAGAGGGGGGGAACACTGAAGCTTTCTTT.

With respect to this clone: The sample carries other DNA sequences with the same CDR3. The V call is TRBV29-1, the J call TRBJ2-2; 13 bases agree with TRBD2. The CDR3 is 13 amino acids. Germline V gives CDR1 SQVTM, CDR2 ANQGSEA. V shed 5 bases and J 8 bases; nucleotides not matched to a gene: 2. The CDR3 reads CSVSGLAGGELFF. CDR3 DNA sequence: TGCAGCGTTTCGGGACTAGCGGGAGGGGAGCTGTTTTTT.

Turning to this clone: Other DNA sequences within the sample encode an identical CDR3. This rearrangement joins TRBV27 to TRBJ2-7; 10 positions match TRBD2. The V and J ends lost 3 bases and 2 bases, in that order; junction bases with no gene match: 4. This CDR3 is built from 15 residues. Per germline, CDR1 MNHEY and CDR2 SMNVEV (reference sequence). This chain's CDR3 is CASSFGTSGTYEQYF. The CDR3 coding sequence is TGTGCCAGCAGTTTCGGCACTAGCGGGACCTACGAGCAGTACTTC.

As to this clone: Other DNA sequences of this sample code for an identical CDR3. The chain is built from TRBV5-1 and TRBJ2-4; D is tentatively TRBD1 or TRBD2 (5 bases each). Germline CDR1 and CDR2: SGHRS and YFSETQ. V lost 4 bases and J lost 0, with 8 bases in between. The CDR3 covers 14 residues. In DNA form, the CDR3 reads TGCGCCAGCAGCCTGGGGACAGCCAAAAACATTCAGTACTTC. Translating it yields CASSLGTAKNIQYF.